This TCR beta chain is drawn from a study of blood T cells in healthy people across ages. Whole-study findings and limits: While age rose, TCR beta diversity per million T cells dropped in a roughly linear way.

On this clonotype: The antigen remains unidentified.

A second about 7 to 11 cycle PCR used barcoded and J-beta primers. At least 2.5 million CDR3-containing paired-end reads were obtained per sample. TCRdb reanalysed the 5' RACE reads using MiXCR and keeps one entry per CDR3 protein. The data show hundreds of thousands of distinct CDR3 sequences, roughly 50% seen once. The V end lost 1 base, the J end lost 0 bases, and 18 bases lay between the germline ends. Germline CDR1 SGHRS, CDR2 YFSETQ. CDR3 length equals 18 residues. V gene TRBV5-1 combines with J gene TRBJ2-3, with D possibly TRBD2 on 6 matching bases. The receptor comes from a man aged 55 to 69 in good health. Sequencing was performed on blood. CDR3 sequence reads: CASSLTDKGGTSTDTQYF. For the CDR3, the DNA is TGCGCCAGCAGCTTGACCGACAAGGGAGGAACTAGCACAGATACGCAGTATTTT.